This paragraph reports one T cell receptor beta chain. The same CDR3 is also encoded by other DNA sequences in this sample. In the original workflow: Reference gene primer amplification in the assay estimated nucleated cell counts. This table comes from immunoSEQ multiplex PCR, and its TCRdb copy is limited to in-frame clones, with some not included. D and trimming were read from the DNA, whereas the V and J calls and clone size are those reported in that table. The sample yields about 250,000 clones, around 90% seen once. Donors in Cohort 3 counted as recovered after two negative PCRs, clearance, or symptom resolution. The data were taken from a study of blood T cell repertoires in COVID-19. Study-level information: Material from acute and convalescent COVID-19 was sourced from the United States, Italy and Spain. T cells, B-cell-depleted T cells, or PBMCs provided the cDNA or gDNA that served as material.

The V end was cut by 7 bases, the J end by 1 base, with 7 bases between. Germline V gene sequence: CDR1 MNHEY, CDR2 SVGAGI. The CDR3 has 12 amino acids. The sample was PBMCs or T cells enriched from blood (not recorded which). This chain uses TRBV6-5 with TRBJ1-2; D gene uncertain. This clonotype was sampled from a woman aged 18-29 years who had recovered from COVID-19. The chain's CDR3 is CASTTGNYGYTF. In nucleotides, the CDR3 is TGTGCCAGCACCACGGGTAACTATGGCTACACCTTC.